Below, one TCR beta chain is given with its context. These data come from a study of shared T cell receptors in the human thymus. Repertoires were generated with immunoSEQ multiplex PCR, while TCRdb's copy carries only in-frame clones and drops some. The profile shows hundreds of thousands of clones, 75% to 80% of them singletons. In germline, CDR1 is SGHDN, CDR2 FVKESK. V shed 0 bases and J shed 4 bases, with 6 bases lying between them. The length of the CDR3 is 13 residues. The same specimen was also included in a second study, on human thymus T cells.

The chain is built from TRBV14 and TRBJ1-2, with a possible D match to TRBD1 (6 bases). The sequenced material came from thymocytes. This sequence originates from a boy in the first two years of life with a congenital heart defect. The CDR3 DNA reads TGTGCCAGCAGCCAAGAACAGGGCTATGGCTACACCTTC. The encoded protein is CASSQEQGYGYTF.